The 18 T cell receptor beta chains below all came from one sample that was sequenced in a study of T cell repertoires in cytomegalovirus infection. Their antigens remain unidentified. MiXCR, run by TCRdb on the reads, gives a single entry per CDR3 protein. The sample has a few hundred thousand distinct CDR3 sequences, roughly a third seen once. Source: cultured PBMCs, taken from culture after CMV antigen stimulation. These receptor sequences come from a human donor in good health (CMV status not recorded). Some clones in this sample may be carry-over from other donors' samples.

The J gene is TRBJ1-5, the V gene TRBV19; D unclear. The V and J ends lost 8 bases and 4 bases respectively, with 12 bases between them. Per germline, CDR1 LNHDA and CDR2 SQIVND (reference sequence). This CDR3 has 13 residues. The DNA for the CDR3 is TGTGCCAGTGGTAGTGTGGTTAATCAGCCCCAGCATTTT. Translating it yields CASGSVVNQPQHF. Based on the CDR3 plus reference TRBV19 and TRBJ1-5, the full variable domain is DGGITQSPKYLFRKEGQNVTLSCEQNLNHDAMYWYRQDPGQGLRLIYYSQIVNDFQKGDIAEGYSVSREKKESFPLTVTSAQKNPTAFYLCASGSVVNQPQHFGDGTRLSIL.

The chain is built from TRBV6-2 or TRBV6-3 and TRBJ2-1, with TRBD2 matching 8 bases. V lost 7 bases to trimming and J lost 0 bases; unmatched junction nucleotides: 8. This CDR3 contains 16 residues. Germline lookup yields CDR1 MNHEY and CDR2 SVGEGT. CDR3 DNA: TGTGCCAGCACCTTTGACGCGGGAGGCTCCTACAATGAGCAGTTCTTC. Protein product: CASTFDAGGSYNEQFF.

The CDR3 spells CASSLQGAFAGNTIYF. The CDR3 DNA sequence: TGTGCCAGCAGTTTACAGGGGGCTTTTGCTGGAAACACCATATATTTT. This sequence joins TRBV12-3 or TRBV12-4 and TRBJ1-3, with 8 bases aligning to TRBD1. V shed 2 bases and J 2 bases; nucleotides not matched to a gene: 5. The CDR3 has 16 amino acids.

With regard to this clonotype: A junction end diverges from the germline sequence, so it may reflect a read error. V usage is TRBV7-2 and J usage is TRBJ2-5, with 9 bases fitting TRBD2. The CDR3 is made up of 17 amino acids. Germline CDR1 and CDR2: SGHTA and FQGNSA. The CDR3 region has the DNA TGTGCCAGCAGCTTAGGGACTTGCGGGAGGGCCACGGAGAACCAGTACTTC. It codes for CASSLGTCGRATENQYF.

The chain carries TRBV9 and TRBJ2-1; no clear D gene. The CDR3 is 13 amino acids. From germline, CDR1 is SGDLS and CDR2 YYNGEE. Trimming took off 0 bases at V and 6 bases at J, with 7 bases between the two ends. CDR3 protein: CASSVGKSNEQFF. The CDR3 nucleotides are TGTGCCAGCAGCGTAGGGAAGTCCAATGAGCAGTTCTTC.

This clonotype was seen ten or more times. This rearrangement joins TRBV6-2 or TRBV6-3 to TRBJ2-1, with D unresolved. V was clipped by 0 bases and J by 4 bases, with 10 bases between them. Germline V gene lookup returns CDR1 MNHEY and CDR2 SVGEGT. This CDR3 spans 15 amino acids. The CDR3 loop reads CASSYSTPPYNEQFF. In DNA, the CDR3 is TGTGCCAGCAGTTACTCGACCCCTCCGTACAATGAGCAGTTCTTC.

This clonotype was counted a few times. V is TRBV29-1 and J is TRBJ1-2; possibly TRBD1 for D (5 bases). Germline loops: CDR1 SQVTM, CDR2 ANQGSEA. With 6 bases removed from V and 3 bases from J, the gap between germline ends came to 23 bases. CDR3 length: 16 residues. The CDR3 loop reads CSVATGVGLGDYGYTF. The CDR3 nucleotides read TGCAGCGTAGCTACAGGCGTGGGGCTTGGGGACTATGGCTACACCTTC.

The V call is TRBV6-5, the J call TRBJ2-1; D not certain. Trimming shortened V by 4 bases and J by 6 bases, and 13 bases separated the two germline ends. The germline gives CDR1 MNHEY, CDR2 SVGAGI. The CDR3 is 14 residues long. In DNA, the CDR3 is TGTGCCAGCAGTTTCCTCCTAAGTCCCAATGAGCAGTTCTTC. It yields the protein CASSFLLSPNEQFF.

This clonotype came up a few times. An end of the junction differs from the germline gene, which may be a read error. This rearrangement joins TRBV7-9 to TRBJ1-1; D gene ambiguous. Germline assignment: CDR1 SEHNR and CDR2 FQNEAQ (reference sequence). The CDR3 runs to 14 residues. CDR3 protein: CASSLARVDTEAFF. CDR3 in DNA: TGTGCCAGCAGCCTAGCACGGGTCGACACTGAAGCTTTCTTT.

The chain carries TRBV12-3 or TRBV12-4 and TRBJ1-2; tentative D call: TRBD1 (6 bases). This CDR3 has 12 residues. Trimming took off 6 bases at V and 4 bases at J, with 9 bases between the two ends. CDR3 sequence reads: CASRQGPYGYTF. Here the CDR3 DNA reads TGTGCCAGCAGGCAGGGGCCCTATGGCTACACCTTC.

This clonotype has just a few counts. This chain joins TRBV11-3 and TRBJ2-3, with D tentatively TRBD1 or TRBD2 (5 bases each). Germline CDR1 and CDR2: SGHNT and YENEEA. The CDR3 sequence is 15 residues long. The V end lost 5 bases, the J end lost 8 bases, and 20 bases lay between the germline ends. The CDR3 DNA reads as TGTGCCAGCAGCCAGAAGGGGACCTTCAGTGTTACGCAGTATTTT. It is translated as CASSQKGTFSVTQYF.

This clonotype has a handful of counts. This rearrangement joins TRBV6-5 to TRBJ2-5; a weak D match, TRBD1 (5 bases). This CDR3 has 14 amino acids. Trimming took off 5 bases at V and 2 bases at J, with 12 bases between the two ends. CDR1 MNHEY and CDR2 SVGAGI come from the germline V gene. The CDR3 region has the DNA TGTGCCAGCAGTAGCTGGGGCAGGCAAGAGACCCAGTACTTC. It encodes CASSSWGRQETQYF.

This rearrangement joins TRBV28 to TRBJ1-6, with D possibly being TRBD1 (5 bases). Germline V gene sequence: CDR1 MDHEN, CDR2 SYDVKM. V lost 10 bases, J lost 7 bases, and 11 bases lay in between. The CDR3 covers 12 residues. This CDR3 reads CATGGLNSPLHF. CDR3 DNA: TGTGCCACCGGGGGACTGAATTCACCCCTCCACTTT.

This clonotype was seen just once. The CDR3 loop is CATSSEVGGNEQFF. CDR3 DNA sequence: TGTGCCACCAGCAGTGAAGTGGGTGGGAATGAGCAGTTCTTC. The V call is TRBV15, the J call TRBJ2-1; no reliable D call. Trimming cost V 3 bases and J 7 bases, with 13 bases left between them. This CDR3 has 14 amino acids. Per the germline V gene, CDR1 is LNHNV and CDR2 is YYDKDF (reference sequence).

CDR3: CASSQVAGFTGELFF. As DNA, the CDR3 is TGCGCCAGCAGCCAGGTAGCGGGCTTCACCGGGGAGCTGTTTTTT. The chain recombines TRBV4-1 with TRBJ2-2; TRBD2 matches 7 bases. V lost 3 bases, J lost 4 bases, and 5 bases stayed unmatched. The CDR3 is 15 residues long. The germline V gene encodes CDR1 MGHRA and CDR2 YSYEKL.

This clonotype was seen a handful of times. J is TRBJ2-1 and V is TRBV11-2; TRBD2 might be the D (7 bases). The CDR3 is 12 residues long. Deletions cut 5 bases from V and 9 bases from J, with 11 bases between. Germline V gene data show CDR1 as SGHAT and CDR2 as FQNNGV. DNA for the CDR3: TGTGCCAGCAGCCGGGGGGCGGGTGAGCAGTTCTTC. Protein sequence: CASSRGAGEQFF.

This clonotype was counted at least ten times. This chain connects TRBV7-8 to TRBJ2-3, with D tentatively TRBD1 or TRBD2 (6 bases each). Germline V gives CDR1 SGHVS, CDR2 FQNEAQ. V lost 5 bases and J 7 bases, leaving 13 bases between the germline ends. This CDR3 spans 13 amino acids. CDR3 coding DNA: TGTGCCAGCAGCCCTGGAGGGGGGAATACGCAGTATTTT. It encodes CASSPGGGNTQYF.

For the CDR3, the DNA is TGTGCCAGCAGTTCCGATCGGGCAGGGACTGGAAACACCATATATTTT. Its protein is CASSSDRAGTGNTIYF. This chain connects TRBV6-5 to TRBJ1-3; D might be TRBD1 (5 bases). CDR1 and CDR2 (germline): MNHEY, SVGAGI. The CDR3 is made up of 16 amino acids. Trimming stripped 4 bases from V and 2 bases from J, with 15 bases between.